These 27 T cell receptor beta chains originate from one sample sequenced in a study of blood T cell repertoires in COVID-19 (TCRdb year 2020). Library preparation used the immunoSEQ multiplex PCR assay. As stored in TCRdb, this immuneACCESS dataset retains in-frame rearrangements with V and J assigned. A fraction of the clones does not appear; measured against another copy, unresolved V genes explain less than half of the discrepancy, and the remainder lacks a known reason. Present in this sample are under 300,000 clones, about 85% of which were seen just once. Approximately 6.3% of the sample is held by the ten biggest clonotypes. The sequenced sample was peripheral blood. The receptors were sampled from a woman aged 60-75 years with active or convalescent COVID-19.

The chain couples TRBV5-4 to TRBJ2-5; 7 positions agree with TRBD2. The CDR3 is 15 residues long. CDR1 is SGHNT, CDR2 YYREEE, per germline (reference sequence). V shed 4 bases, J shed 5 bases, and the junction held 11 bases outside the gene matches. CDR3 coding DNA: TGTGCCAGCAGCCCACAGAAGACTAGCAGGGAGACCCAGTACTTC. It is translated as CASSPQKTSRETQYF. The whole variable domain, remainder taken from reference TRBV5-4 and TRBJ2-5, is ETGVTQSPTHLIKTRGQQVTLRCSSQSGHNTVSWYQQALGQGPQFIFQYYREEENGRGNFPPRFSGLQFPNYSSELNVNALELDDSALYLCASSPQKTSRETQYFGPGTRLLVL.

The gene calls are TRBV4-1 and TRBJ1-5; 7 bases agree with TRBD1. Germline V CDR1 and CDR2: MGHRA, YSYEKL. J gave up 2 bases and V 0 bases, and 1 base lay outside the gene matches. The CDR3 spans 15 residues. This chain's CDR3 is CASSQDTGGNQPQHF. In nucleotides, the CDR3 is TGCGCCAGCAGCCAAGATACAGGGGGCAATCAGCCCCAGCATTTT.

The chain carries TRBV29-1 and TRBJ2-1, with TRBD2 matching 9 bases. The V gene's germline CDR1 is SQVTM and CDR2 ANQGSEA. V shed 7 bases, J shed 8 bases, and the junction held 9 bases outside the gene matches. There are 13 residues in the CDR3. The CDR3 DNA follows: TGCAGCGGACTGCGGGAGGGCCTCTATGAGCAGTTCTTC. It is translated as CSGLREGLYEQFF.

This chain joins TRBV6-1 and TRBJ1-1; 8 bases fit TRBD1. The CDR3 extends over 18 amino acids. Per the germline V gene, CDR1 is MNHNS and CDR2 is SASEGT. Trimming removed 3 bases from V and 0 bases from J; junction bases left unmatched: 12. CDR3 sequence (DNA): TGTGCCAGCAGTGATTTAATAGACAGGGGATCTGTGAACACTGAAGCTTTCTTT. Protein product: CASSDLIDRGSVNTEAFF.

This clone was detected once. The genes are TRBV3-1 (or the pseudogene TRBV3-2) and TRBJ2-3, with TRBD2 matching 7 bases. This CDR3 is built from 16 residues. Looked up from germline, CDR1 is LGHDT and CDR2 is YNNKEL (reference sequence). The J segment lost 3 bases and the V segment lost 0 bases, leaving 6 bases of the junction unmatched. The CDR3 region is CASSQEWREGTDTQYF. The CDR3 DNA is TGTGCCAGCAGCCAAGAGTGGAGGGAGGGAACAGATACGCAGTATTTT.

The J gene is TRBJ2-2, the V gene TRBV29-1; 8 bases are a match to TRBD2. Germline CDR1 is SQVTM and CDR2 is ANQGSEA. V trimming: 6 bases; J trimming: 1 base; junction bases outside the gene matches: 10. The CDR3 covers 16 residues. The CDR3: CSVDTGLAGNTGELFF. The CDR3 nucleotides are TGCAGCGTAGACACTGGGCTAGCGGGGAACACCGGGGAGCTGTTTTTT.

The J gene is TRBJ2-6, the V gene TRBV28, with a possible D match to TRBD1 (6 bases). The length of the CDR3 is 16 residues. Germline V gene sequence: CDR1 MDHEN, CDR2 SYDVKM. V was shortened by 6 bases and J by 1 base, with 13 bases between the two germline ends. CDR3 DNA sequence: TGTGCCAGCAGGCCCGCTACAGGGTCTGGGGCCAACGTCCTGACTTTC. This gives the protein CASRPATGSGANVLTF.

The chain has TRBV19 and TRBJ2-2; D ambiguous. Germline values: CDR1 LNHDA, CDR2 SQIVND (reference sequence). The CDR3 has 14 amino acids. The germline V and J ends were trimmed by 6 bases and 1 base, with 9 bases remaining between them. CDR3 in DNA: TGTGCCAGTAGGCGTAGAGAGAACACCGGGGAGCTGTTTTTT. It codes for CASRRRENTGELFF.

The chain employs TRBV9 and TRBJ2-3; 9 bases map to TRBD2. This CDR3 has 15 residues. The ends lost 6 bases at V and 5 bases at J; junction bases unmatched: 10. Germline V gives CDR1 SGDLS, CDR2 YYNGEE. CDR3 sequence (DNA): TGTGCCAGCACTGGGGGCGGGAGGGCTGGAGATACGCAGTATTTT. Translation: CASTGGGRAGDTQYF.

V usage is TRBV5-6 and J usage is TRBJ2-1; a weak D match, TRBD2 (6 bases). This CDR3 spans 14 amino acids. Looked up from germline, CDR1 is SGHDT and CDR2 is YYEEEE. Trimming stripped 4 bases from V and 4 bases from J, with 12 bases between. The CDR3 reads CASSKVGGYNEQFF. The CDR3, as DNA: TGTGCCAGCAGCAAAGTGGGGGGTTACAATGAGCAGTTCTTC.

The gene calls are TRBV21-1 and TRBJ2-6; TRBD2 is taken as the D call from the table, unchecked against the DNA. TRBV21-1 is listed as a pseudogene. The CDR3 contains 21 residues. CDR3 amino acids: CASSSSRGSGHPLSGANVLTF. The CDR3 DNA reads TGTGCCAGCAGCAGCTCCCGGGGGAGTGGACACCCACTCTCTGGGGCCAACGTCCTGACTTTC.

The rearrangement joins TRBV11-2 to TRBJ2-7, with D possibly TRBD1 on 6 matching bases. The V and J ends lost 5 bases and 5 bases respectively, with 22 bases between them. CDR1 is SGHAT, CDR2 FQNNGV, per germline. The CDR3 is made up of 16 amino acids. The DNA for the CDR3 is TGTGCCAGCAGCGATCCCAGGGGAGACCCTAACCACGAGCAGTACTTC. Protein product: CASSDPRGDPNHEQYF.

The J gene is TRBJ1-1, the V gene TRBV5-1, with D possibly matching TRBD1 (5 bases). Trimming left V 3 bases short and J 4 bases short, with 13 bases between. The CDR3 has 14 amino acids. Germline lookup yields CDR1 SGHRS and CDR2 YFSETQ. This chain's CDR3 is CASSSQGHATEAFF. The CDR3 DNA reads as TGCGCCAGCAGCTCGCAGGGTCATGCCACTGAAGCTTTCTTT.

The rearrangement uses TRBV25-1 and TRBJ2-3; D uncertain. The CDR3 runs to 16 residues. Deletions cut 1 base from V and 1 base from J, with 12 bases between. Germline loops: CDR1 MGHDK, CDR2 SYGVNS. Here the CDR3 reads CASSEFDPAGTDTQYF. In nucleotides, the CDR3 is TGTGCCAGCAGTGAATTCGACCCCGCGGGCACAGATACGCAGTATTTT.

This clone showed up just a few times. This chain connects TRBV19 to TRBJ1-2, with D tentatively TRBD1 (5 bases). Germline CDR1 LNHDA, CDR2 SQIVND (reference sequence). There are 15 residues in the CDR3. Trimming shortened V by 3 bases and J by 5 bases, and 16 bases separated the two germline ends. For the CDR3, the DNA is TGTGCCAGTAGTATGGGGTTGGGGGGTCAGTATGGCTACACCTTC. Protein product: CASSMGLGGQYGYTF.

This chain uses TRBV30 with TRBJ1-4, with no clear D. Trimming took off 1 base at V and 6 bases at J, with 6 bases between the two ends. There are 12 residues in the CDR3. Germline V CDR1 and CDR2: GTSNPN, SVGIG (reference sequence). In DNA, the CDR3 is TGTGCCTGGAGTGCCGGGTATGAAAAACTGTTTTTT. Translating it yields CAWSAGYEKLFF.

This clone has a single count. The gene calls are TRBV10-2 and TRBJ2-3; D remains ambiguous. Germline CDR1 and CDR2: WSHSY and SAAADI. The CDR3 is 11 residues long. V lost 6 bases and J lost 5, with 6 bases in between. CDR3: CASRSGDTQYF. CDR3 DNA sequence: TGCGCCAGCAGGTCGGGAGATACGCAGTATTTT.

The sample holds a few counts of this clone. The rearrangement links TRBV3-1 (or the pseudogene TRBV3-2) to TRBJ2-2, with 13 bases lining up with TRBD2. Germline lookup yields CDR1 LGHDT and CDR2 YNNKEL (reference sequence). The CDR3 has 17 residues. Trimming at V came to 5 bases and at J to 4 bases, leaving 7 bases not matched to a gene. Here the CDR3 DNA reads TGTGCCAGCAGCGACGGACTAGCGGGAGACCTCACCGGGGAGCTGTTTTTT. Protein sequence: CASSDGLAGDLTGELFF.

V and J are TRBV11-2 and TRBJ1-2, with TRBD1 matching 8 bases. The CDR3 has 13 amino acids. The germline gives CDR1 SGHAT, CDR2 FQNNGV. V lost 6 bases and J lost 4; bases outside the gene matches: 4. The CDR3 nucleotides read TGTGCCAGCAGAAAACAGGGGGGCTATGGCTACACCTTC. Protein sequence: CASRKQGGYGYTF.

The chain recombines TRBV5-5 with TRBJ2-7, with D tentatively TRBD1 (6 bases). Trimming pared 3 bases from V and 2 bases from J, leaving 12 bases between. CDR3 length equals 14 residues. Germline lookup yields CDR1 SGHKS and CDR2 YYEKEE (reference sequence). The CDR3 region has the DNA TGTGCCAGCAGCTACAGACAGGAGACCTACGAGCAGTACTTC. Translation: CASSYRQETYEQYF. The full variable domain, rest sourced from reference TRBV5-5 and TRBJ2-7, is DAGVTQSPTHLIKTRGQQVTLRCSPISGHKSVSWYQQVLGQGPQFIFQYYEKEERGRGNFPDRFSARQFPNYSSELNVNALLLGDSALYLCASSYRQETYEQYFGPGTRLTVT.

This clone has a single count. V is TRBV6-5 and J is TRBJ2-7, with 13 bases matching TRBD2. The junction had 7 bases not matched to a gene; V was cut back by 6 bases and J by 5 bases. Germline CDR1 is MNHEY and CDR2 is SVGAGI. The CDR3 contains 15 residues. CDR3 residues: CASSPGLAGRHEQYF. The CDR3, as DNA: TGTGCCAGCAGCCCGGGACTAGCGGGGAGACACGAGCAGTACTTC.

The rearrangement joins TRBV7-2 to TRBJ1-2; tentatively, D is TRBD1 (5 bases). This CDR3 contains 16 residues. Germline-derived CDR1 and CDR2 are SGHTA and FQGNSA. Trimming stripped 4 bases from V and 0 bases from J, with 15 bases between. The DNA of the CDR3 is TGTGCCAGCAGCTCCAGGGCGGTGTGGTCTAACTATGGCTACACCTTC. Amino acid sequence: CASSSRAVWSNYGYTF.

V and J are TRBV6-1 and TRBJ2-3; 10 bases align to TRBD1. V lost 0 bases, J lost 6 bases, and 3 bases stayed unmatched. Germline assignment: CDR1 MNHNS and CDR2 SASEGT. The CDR3 spans 15 residues. CDR3 amino acids: CASSEADRGWDTQYF. DNA for the CDR3: TGTGCCAGCAGTGAAGCGGACAGGGGGTGGGATACGCAGTATTTT.

The chain carries TRBV6-6 and TRBJ2-1; 12 nucleotides match TRBD2. The CDR3 runs to 14 residues. The V gene's germline CDR1 is MNHNY and CDR2 SVGAGI (reference sequence). V was pared by 6 bases and J by 10 bases, with 7 bases of the junction left unmatched. DNA of the CDR3: TGTGCCAGCAGCCCGACTAGCGGGAGAGGCGAGCAGTTCTTC. The encoded protein is CASSPTSGRGEQFF.

This clone was detected only a few times. V and J are TRBV6-1 and TRBJ1-2, with TRBD1 matching 7 bases. CDR3 length equals 17 residues. Germline-derived CDR1 and CDR2 are MNHNS and SASEGT. Trimming at V came to 1 base and at J to 8 bases, leaving 16 bases not matched to a gene. The CDR3 nucleotides are TGTGCCAGCAGTGAAGGGCGGGAGGACAGGCCTAGGCAAGGCTACACCTTC. Its translation is CASSEGREDRPRQGYTF.

The chain couples TRBV14 to TRBJ1-2, with TRBD1 matching 7 bases. V gave up 6 bases and J gave up 2 bases; unmatched junction bases: 3. The CDR3 spans 13 residues. The germline CDR1 and CDR2 sequences are SGHDN and FVKESK. CDR3 in DNA: TGTGCCAGCAGTAAGACAGGGAACTATGGCTACACCTTC. This gives the protein CASSKTGNYGYTF. Full variable domain (rest looked up from reference TRBV14 and TRBJ1-2): EAGVTQFPSHSVIEKGQTVTLRCDPISGHDNLYWYRRVMGKEIKFLLHFVKESKQDESGMPNNRFLAERTGGTYSTLKVQPAELEDSGVYFCASSKTGNYGYTFGSGTRLTVV.

CDR3 loop: CASSYTGLQETQYF. The CDR3 bases are TGTGCCAGCAGCTACACAGGGCTCCAAGAGACCCAGTACTTC. This chain connects TRBV7-2 to TRBJ2-5, with a tentative D call TRBD1 (6 bases). Trimming took 4 bases from V and 1 from J, leaving 10 bases between them. The germline V gene encodes CDR1 SGHTA and CDR2 FQGNSA. The CDR3 consists of 14 residues.